This TCR beta chain was recorded in a study of shared clonotypes between healthy human individuals. Study-level findings and limits: Tissues were not sampled, only blood, and their repertoires likely differ.

Healthy and HIV-negative, the adult donors had no recent acute infections or vaccinations. The assay ran at deep level. DNA at about 210 ng, around 30,000 T cell genomes, went into sorted-subset replicate PCRs. Assay used: immunoSEQ multiplex PCR; TCRdb lists only in-frame clones, some missing. Among 2 million to 2.5 million clones, almost 96% were seen once, and the ten largest hold roughly 0.13%. As regards this clone: Its antigen is not identified.

After removal of 6 bases from V and 2 bases from J, the junction contained 16 bases not matched to a gene. The CDR3 consists of 18 residues. Germline CDR1 WSHSY, CDR2 SAAADI. The chain recombines TRBV10-2 with TRBJ2-5, with TRBD2 matching 9 bases. This TCR came from a man aged 18 to 29 in good health. Sequences were obtained from naive CD4+ T cells sorted from blood. Subset noted: CD45RA+ positively selected. CDR3 bases: TGCGCCAGCAGAGAGCTTTACGGACCTAGCGGGGTTCAAGAGACCCAGTACTTC. It encodes CASRELYGPSGVQETQYF.